This paragraph reports one T cell receptor beta chain. The antigen is undetermined. The record originates from a study of shared clonotypes between healthy human individuals. Study-wide results and limits: Naive CD4 clonotypes overlapped across a handful of donors at about 5.2%. Shared clonotypes across all four donors exceeded non-shared ones in generation probability.

Libraries were prepared by immunoSEQ multiplex PCR; TCRdb keeps only in-frame clonotypes and omits some of them. The sample shows 900,000 to 1,200,000 clones, more than 75% of them seen only once. This CDR3 contains 16 residues. Germline CDR1 is SGHTA and CDR2 is FQGTGA. With V trimmed by 5 bases and J by 5 bases, 10 bases remained unmatched. Among the donors, all were Caucasian adults who lived in Nashville, Tennessee. Sequencing used memory CD4+ T cells from PBMCs. Noted subset: CD45RA-negative fraction. This chain links TRBV7-3 with TRBJ2-1; the match to TRBD2 covers 9 bases. The sequence derives from a man younger than 35 in good health. Some clones in this sample may be carry-over from other donors' samples. CDR3 in amino acids: CASSPLPSGMHNEQFF. CDR3 DNA sequence: TGTGCCAGCAGCCCCTTGCCTAGCGGGATGCACAATGAGCAGTTCTTC.